What follows are 25 T cell receptor beta chains derived from one specimen sequenced in a study of blood T cell repertoires in COVID-19. Sequencing used immunoSEQ multiplex PCR; TCRdb keeps in-frame clones, though not all of them. The profile covers about 210,000 clones, with roughly 90% appearing a single time and over 1.5% taken by the ten largest. The sequenced sample consisted of peripheral blood. These TCRs come from a man between 65 and 80 years old with acute or convalescent COVID-19.

The chain couples TRBV30 to TRBJ1-6; the match to TRBD1 covers 11 bases. CDR1 is GTSNPN, CDR2 SVGIG, per germline (reference sequence). The CDR3 has 18 residues. The J segment lost 7 bases and the V segment lost 0 bases, leaving 11 bases of the junction unmatched. The CDR3 nucleotides read TGTGCCTGGAGTGTACTTGGGGACAGGGGGTTACGGAATTCACCCCTCCACTTT. Its protein is CAWSVLGDRGLRNSPLHF.

The rearrangement joins TRBV19 to TRBJ1-3; 7 nucleotides match TRBD1. This CDR3 has 14 amino acids. Germline trimming cut 4 bases from V and 1 base from J; bases unmatched to any gene: 1. Germline V gene sequence: CDR1 LNHDA, CDR2 SQIVND (reference sequence). The CDR3 coding sequence is TGTGCCAGTAGTAGACAGGGATCTGGAAACACCATATATTTT. Translated: CASSRQGSGNTIYF. The entire variable domain, with the rest obtained from reference TRBV19 and TRBJ1-3, is as follows: DGGITQSPKYLFRKEGQNVTLSCEQNLNHDAMYWYRQDPGQGLRLIYYSQIVNDFQKGDIAEGYSVSREKKESFPLTVTSAQKNPTAFYLCASSRQGSGNTIYFGEGSWLTVV.

CDR3 in DNA: TGTGCCAGCAGTCCCTCCGAGGGCTATGGCTACACCTTC. This gives the protein CASSPSEGYGYTF. This chain joins TRBV7-2 and TRBJ1-2; no clear D gene. V lost 6 bases and J 4 bases, leaving 12 bases between the germline ends. The CDR3 has 13 amino acids. In germline, CDR1 is SGHTA, CDR2 FQGNSA.

This sequence joins TRBV3-1 (or the pseudogene TRBV3-2) and TRBJ2-7; D ambiguous. Germline V CDR1 and CDR2: LGHDT, YNNKEL (reference sequence). The CDR3 contains 13 residues. Trimming took 1 base from V and 3 from J, leaving 7 bases between them. CDR3 coding DNA: TGTGCCAGCAGCCAAGGGGCTTACTACGAGCAGTACTTC. This gives the protein CASSQGAYYEQYF.

The count of this clone is one. The J gene is TRBJ2-1, the V gene TRBV9, with a possible D match to TRBD2 (6 bases). Trimming shortened V by 0 bases and J by 9 bases, and 13 bases separated the two germline ends. The CDR3 is 14 residues long. Germline values: CDR1 SGDLS, CDR2 YYNGEE. In nucleotides, the CDR3 is TGTGCCAGCAGCGTAGCGGGCTGGGGAGGTGAGCAGTTCTTC. This codes for CASSVAGWGGEQFF.

The genes are TRBV7-6 and TRBJ2-1, with 7 bases lining up with TRBD1. V was pared by 5 bases and J by 0 bases, with 19 bases of the junction left unmatched. Per germline, CDR1 SGHVS and CDR2 FNYEAQ. The CDR3 has 20 amino acids. The CDR3 loop is CASSRIQTSGTASSYNEQFF. The CDR3 nucleotides are TGTGCCAGCAGCCGAATCCAAACATCCGGGACAGCCAGCTCCTACAATGAGCAGTTCTTC.

This rearrangement joins TRBV10-3 to TRBJ1-1, with 7 positions matching TRBD1. J gave up 1 base and V 10 bases, and 6 bases lay outside the gene matches. CDR3 length: 13 amino acids. Germline-derived CDR1 and CDR2 are ENHRY and SYGVKD. CDR3: CATKGQRNTEAFF. CDR3 nucleotide sequence: TGTGCCACCAAGGGACAGAGGAACACTGAAGCTTTCTTT.

The J gene is TRBJ2-6, the V gene TRBV7-9, with no clear D. This CDR3 region has 13 residues. V lost 8 bases and J 4 bases, leaving 9 bases between the germline ends. Germline CDR1 SEHNR, CDR2 FQNEAQ (reference sequence). CDR3 DNA sequence: TGTGCCAGCGCAAACGGGGGGGCCAACGTCCTGACTTTC. This gives the protein CASANGGANVLTF.

This clone has more than one count but fewer than ten. This chain joins TRBV5-6 and TRBJ1-2; D is unclear. V was shortened by 0 bases and J by 4 bases, with 7 bases between the two germline ends. There are 13 residues in the CDR3. The V gene's germline CDR1 is SGHDT and CDR2 YYEEEE. CDR3 in DNA: TGTGCCAGCAGCTTGGTCGAGGCCTATGGCTACACCTTC. Translating gives CASSLVEAYGYTF.

This chain uses TRBV12-2 with TRBJ2-3; TRBD1, as called in the table, went unchecked against the DNA. TRBV12-2 is a pseudogene. The CDR3 spans 16 residues. The CDR3 DNA follows: TGTGCAAGTCGCGCACGAAGTCCCCCATCAGTGGTTTCGCAGTATTTT. This translates into CASRARSPPSVVSQYF.

V is TRBV28 and J is TRBJ1-2; D gene uncertain. V was cut by 2 bases and J by 4 bases, with 8 bases left in between. Per the germline V gene, CDR1 is MDHEN and CDR2 is SYDVKM. This CDR3 is built from 13 residues. The CDR3 DNA follows: TGTGCCAGCAGTTTAGGTTTTAGCTATGGCTACACCTTC. Translating gives CASSLGFSYGYTF.

This clone was detected once. The chain is built from TRBV5-6 and TRBJ2-3; a weak D match, TRBD1 (6 bases). CDR1 is SGHDT and CDR2 is YYEEEE in the germline V gene. This CDR3 has 16 residues. Deletions cut 6 bases from V and 6 bases from J, with 23 bases between. CDR3 protein: CASTQKGVLAADTQYF. CDR3 DNA: TGTGCCAGCACCCAGAAGGGGGTGCTGGCAGCCGATACGCAGTATTTT.

The chain couples TRBV7-2 to TRBJ2-2, with D unresolved. This CDR3 has 13 amino acids. V was shortened by 5 bases and J by 5 bases, with 9 bases between the two germline ends. The germline CDR1 and CDR2 sequences are SGHTA and FQGNSA. This CDR3 reads CASSHQLTGELFF. The CDR3 DNA reads as TGTGCCAGCAGCCATCAGTTAACCGGGGAGCTGTTTTTT.

This chain uses TRBV27 with TRBJ2-5, with 8 bases matching TRBD2. The V segment lost 6 bases and the J segment 7 bases; nucleotides outside the gene matches: 7. Germline CDR1 and CDR2: MNHEY and SMNVEV (reference sequence). The CDR3 loop spans 13 amino acids. CDR3: CASSTSGSRTQYF. Here the CDR3 DNA reads TGTGCCAGCAGCACTAGCGGTTCACGGACCCAGTACTTC.

This clone has more than one count but fewer than ten. This rearrangement joins TRBV4-3 to TRBJ2-1; perhaps TRBD1 as D (5 bases). V was clipped by 0 bases and J by 1 base, with 10 bases between them. The CDR3 consists of 16 residues. The germline V gene encodes CDR1 LGHNA and CDR2 YSLEER. The CDR3 DNA follows: TGCGCCAGCAGCCAAGATCTCAGGGAATCCTACAATGAGCAGTTCTTC. Amino acids: CASSQDLRESYNEQFF.

The genes are TRBV5-1 and TRBJ2-7, with D perhaps TRBD2 (5 bases). Germline values: CDR1 SGHRS, CDR2 YFSETQ. This CDR3 spans 11 amino acids. Between the trimmed V and J ends, which lost 4 bases and 6 bases, there was a span of 8 bases. The CDR3 coding sequence is TGCGCCAGCAGCCTTGGAGGCGAGCAGTACTTC. Protein: CASSLGGEQYF.

This clone turned up a few times. The chain combines TRBV11-1 with TRBJ2-7; D unclear. The V gene lost 3 bases and the J gene lost 2 bases, with 14 bases spanning the gap. Germline V lookup: CDR1 SGHAT, CDR2 FQDESV (reference sequence). CDR3 size: 15 residues. The CDR3 coding sequence is TGTGCCAGCAGCTTGTTGGCCGAACGAACCTACGAGCAGTACTTC. This translates into CASSLLAERTYEQYF. Full variable domain (remainder filled in from reference TRBV11-1 and TRBJ2-7): EAEVAQSPRYKITEKSQAVAFWCDPISGHATLYWYRQILGQGPELLVQFQDESVVDDSQLPKDRFSAERLKGVDSTLKIQPAELGDSAMYLCASSLLAERTYEQYFGPGTRLTVT.

V and J are TRBV5-1 and TRBJ1-1; a weak D match, TRBD1 (6 bases). The germline V and J ends were trimmed by 4 bases and 1 base, with 11 bases remaining between them. Germline V lookup: CDR1 SGHRS, CDR2 YFSETQ. The CDR3 is 14 amino acids. The CDR3, as DNA: TGCGCCAGCAGCACAACACAGGGGAACACTGAAGCTTTCTTT. It encodes CASSTTQGNTEAFF.

The chain's CDR3 is CAWSVRIMNTEAFF. The CDR3 nucleotides are TGTGCCTGGAGTGTCAGAATAATGAACACTGAAGCTTTCTTT. The V gene is TRBV30, the J gene TRBJ1-1; D is uncertain. The CDR3 totals 14 residues. Germline CDR1 is GTSNPN and CDR2 is SVGIG (reference sequence). Trimming pared 0 bases from V and 0 bases from J, leaving 8 bases between.

The chain carries TRBV4-2 and TRBJ2-6, with 12 nucleotides matching TRBD2. The CDR3 is 15 residues long. V was pared by 4 bases and J by 11 bases, with 6 bases of the junction left unmatched. Germline loops: CDR1 LGHNA, CDR2 YNFKEQ. The CDR3 loop reads CASSLLAGGPDVLTF. As DNA, the CDR3 is TGTGCCAGCAGCCTGCTAGCGGGAGGGCCCGACGTCCTGACTTTC.

This clone was observed a handful of times. The rearrangement joins TRBV7-9 to TRBJ1-5; 7 bases map to TRBD1. The germline V gene encodes CDR1 SEHNR and CDR2 FQNEAQ (reference sequence). V gave up 3 bases and J gave up 4 bases; unmatched junction bases: 6. The CDR3 is made up of 15 amino acids. The CDR3: CASSLAGTENQPQHF. CDR3 in DNA: TGTGCCAGCAGCTTGGCCGGGACAGAGAATCAGCCCCAGCATTTT.

Only one count was recorded for this clone. The chain employs TRBV15 and TRBJ2-5, with D uncertain. CDR1 and CDR2 from the germline V gene are LNHNV and YYDKDF (reference sequence). Trimming took 1 base from V and 9 from J, leaving 15 bases between them. The CDR3 extends over 14 amino acids. CDR3 in amino acids: CATSRGGPLVSQYF. CDR3 coding DNA: TGTGCCACCAGCAGAGGTGGGCCCCTTGTGTCCCAGTACTTC.

This chain joins TRBV28 and TRBJ1-4; 9 bases map to TRBD1. Germline V gene lookup returns CDR1 MDHEN and CDR2 SYDVKM. The CDR3 sequence is 14 residues long. V dropped 6 bases and J dropped 7; count of bases not matched to a gene: 6. The CDR3 DNA reads TGTGCCAGCAGCTCCGGGACAGGGCTTGAAAAACTGTTTTTT. Translation: CASSSGTGLEKLFF.

The chain combines TRBV19 with TRBJ1-1, with D possibly TRBD1 on 6 matching bases. Trimming took off 3 bases at V and 2 bases at J, with 10 bases between the two ends. The CDR3 runs to 14 residues. Germline V gene data show CDR1 as LNHDA and CDR2 as SQIVND (reference sequence). The DNA of the CDR3 is TGTGCCAGTAGTATGCAGGGGATAAACACTGAAGCTTTCTTT. As protein: CASSMQGINTEAFF.

The chain joins TRBV29-1 to TRBJ2-3; 7 bases are a match to TRBD2. J was trimmed by 1 base and V by 1 base; bases with no gene match: 8. CDR1 is SQVTM and CDR2 is ANQGSEA in the germline V gene. This CDR3 has 16 amino acids. CDR3 coding DNA: TGCAGCGTTGAAGGCGGCGCTAGCGGAGGCACAGATACGCAGTATTTT. This translates into CSVEGGASGGTDTQYF.